What follows are 9 T cell receptor beta chains derived from one specimen sequenced in a study of blood T cell repertoires in COVID-19. Sequenced by immunoSEQ multiplex PCR; TCRdb stores in-frame clones only, minus some. The table records approximately 200,000 clones, around nine tenths of them present only once. Specimen: PBMCs or T cells enriched from blood (not recorded which). These receptors were taken from a woman aged 25 to 39 who had been exposed to COVID-19.

The chain employs TRBV5-1 and TRBJ1-3, with a weak D call TRBD1 (6 bases). V lost 3 bases to trimming and J lost 7 bases, with 17 bases between them. The germline V gene encodes CDR1 SGHRS and CDR2 YFSETQ. This CDR3 contains 15 residues. The CDR3 region is CASSSTGGPGNTIYF. In DNA form, the CDR3 reads TGCGCCAGCAGCTCGACAGGCGGACCAGGGAACACCATATATTTT.

This rearrangement joins TRBV4-2 to TRBJ1-5, with 9 bases matching TRBD1. This CDR3 is 16 amino acids long. Germline V gene lookup returns CDR1 LGHNA and CDR2 YNFKEQ. V lost 3 bases, J lost 3 bases, and 6 bases stayed unmatched. The CDR3 DNA is TGTGCCAGCAGCCACGTACAGGGGGCTGACAATCAGCCCCAGCATTTT. The encoded protein is CASSHVQGADNQPQHF.

The chain has TRBV11-2 and TRBJ2-1, with TRBD2 matching 11 bases. The CDR3 totals 19 residues. V shed 2 bases, J shed 4 bases, and the junction held 13 bases outside the gene matches. The germline V gene encodes CDR1 SGHAT and CDR2 FQNNGV. CDR3 sequence: CASSLTGGGLAVLYNEQFF. The CDR3 bases are TGTGCCAGCAGCTTAACCGGGGGGGGACTAGCGGTTCTATACAATGAGCAGTTCTTC.

The chain has TRBV4-2 and TRBJ2-2; no firm D call. Germline CDR1 reads LGHNA; CDR2 reads YNFKEQ. V was pared by 0 bases and J by 5 bases, with 7 bases between. The CDR3 contains 14 residues. The CDR3 here is CASSQEIRTGELFF. The CDR3 DNA sequence: TGTGCCAGCAGCCAAGAAATACGGACCGGGGAGCTGTTTTTT.

This chain links TRBV11-2 with TRBJ2-7, with D tentatively TRBD1 (5 bases). CDR3 length: 14 amino acids. Germline V gives CDR1 SGHAT, CDR2 FQNNGV. The V and J ends lost 2 bases and 6 bases respectively, with 14 bases between them. The CDR3 DNA is TGTGCCAGCAGCTTAAAGGCAGGGCTTGGCGAGCAGTACTTC. It translates to CASSLKAGLGEQYF.

The rearrangement links TRBV5-1 to TRBJ2-3; D is possibly TRBD1 (6 bases). The germline V gene has CDR1 SGHRS and CDR2 YFSETQ. Trimming cost V 7 bases and J 9 bases, with 21 bases left between them. CDR3 length: 14 residues. CDR3 coding DNA: TGCGCCAGCCGGGACACCGCCATTCAAGAGACGCAGTATTTT. Its translation is CASRDTAIQETQYF.

The V and J genes are TRBV25-1 and TRBJ1-2, with 9 bases that match TRBD1. Per the germline V gene, CDR1 is MGHDK and CDR2 is SYGVNS. The CDR3 has 16 amino acids. Germline trimming cut 1 base from V and 3 bases from J; bases unmatched to any gene: 6. The CDR3 bases are TGTGCCAGCAGTGAATCCCCCGGACAGGGGCACTATGGCTACACCTTC. As protein: CASSESPGQGHYGYTF.

The chain combines TRBV12-1 with TRBJ1-3; TRBD1 is taken as the D call from the table, unchecked against the DNA. TRBV12-1 is labeled a pseudogene. This CDR3 has 19 residues. CDR3 coding DNA: TGTGCCAGCAGCTTTGAATGGACAGAGGTAAAATGCTCTGGAAACACCATATATTTT. Translation gives CASSFEWTEVKCSGNTIYF.

This chain uses TRBV6-5 with TRBJ1-1; D is unclear. V lost 7 bases and J 2 bases, leaving 14 bases between the germline ends. CDR3 length equals 14 residues. Germline CDR1 reads MNHEY; CDR2 reads SVGAGI. The CDR3 DNA reads as TGTGCCAGCACCACAATCCCGACAAACACTGAAGCTTTCTTT. As protein: CASTTIPTNTEAFF.